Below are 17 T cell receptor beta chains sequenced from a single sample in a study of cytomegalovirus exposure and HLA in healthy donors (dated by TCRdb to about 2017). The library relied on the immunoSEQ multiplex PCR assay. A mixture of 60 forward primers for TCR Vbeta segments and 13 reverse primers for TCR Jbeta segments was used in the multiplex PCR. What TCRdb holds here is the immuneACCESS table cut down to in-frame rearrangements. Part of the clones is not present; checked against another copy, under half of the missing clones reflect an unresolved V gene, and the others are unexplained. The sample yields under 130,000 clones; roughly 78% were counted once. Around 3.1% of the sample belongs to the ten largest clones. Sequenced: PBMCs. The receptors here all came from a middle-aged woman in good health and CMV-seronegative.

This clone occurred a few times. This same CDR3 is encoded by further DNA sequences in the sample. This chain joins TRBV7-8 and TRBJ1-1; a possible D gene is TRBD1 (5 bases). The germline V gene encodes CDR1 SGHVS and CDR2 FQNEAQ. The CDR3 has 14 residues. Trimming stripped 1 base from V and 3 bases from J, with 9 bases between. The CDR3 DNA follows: TGTGCCAGCAGCTTAGGGGGGAGGGACACTGAAGCTTTCTTT. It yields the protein CASSLGGRDTEAFF.

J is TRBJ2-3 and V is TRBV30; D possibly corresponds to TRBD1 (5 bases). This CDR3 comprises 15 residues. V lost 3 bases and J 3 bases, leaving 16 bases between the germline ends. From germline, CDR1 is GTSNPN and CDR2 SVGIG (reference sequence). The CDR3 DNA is TGTGCCTGGAGCCAAAGGGGATTAAGTACAGATACGCAGTATTTT. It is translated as CAWSQRGLSTDTQYF. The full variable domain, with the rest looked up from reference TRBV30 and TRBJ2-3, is SQTIHQWPATLVQPVGSPLSLECTVEGTSNPNLYWYRQAAGRGLQLLFYSVGIGQISSEVPQNLSASRPQDRQFILSSKKLLLSDSGFYLCAWSQRGLSTDTQYFGPGTRLTVL.

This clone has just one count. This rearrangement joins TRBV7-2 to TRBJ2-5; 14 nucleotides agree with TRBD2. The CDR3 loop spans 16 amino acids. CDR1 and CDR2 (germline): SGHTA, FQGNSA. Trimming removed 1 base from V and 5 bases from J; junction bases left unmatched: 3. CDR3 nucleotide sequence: TGTGCCAGCAGCTTAGGGACTAGCGGGGGGAGGGAGACCCAGTACTTC. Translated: CASSLGTSGGRETQYF.

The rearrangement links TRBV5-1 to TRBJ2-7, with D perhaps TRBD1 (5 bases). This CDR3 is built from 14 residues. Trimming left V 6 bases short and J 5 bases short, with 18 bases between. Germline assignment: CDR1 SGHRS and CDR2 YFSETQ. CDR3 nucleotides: TGCGCCAGCAAGGTAGGGCAGGGATTTGACGAGCAGTACTTC. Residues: CASKVGQGFDEQYF.

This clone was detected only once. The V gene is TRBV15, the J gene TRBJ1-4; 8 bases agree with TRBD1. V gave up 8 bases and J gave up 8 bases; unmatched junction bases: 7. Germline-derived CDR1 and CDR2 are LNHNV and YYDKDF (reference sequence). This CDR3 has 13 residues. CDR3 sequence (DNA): TGTGCCACCCAGACAGGGGCGCTCGAAAAACTGTTTTTT. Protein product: CATQTGALEKLFF.

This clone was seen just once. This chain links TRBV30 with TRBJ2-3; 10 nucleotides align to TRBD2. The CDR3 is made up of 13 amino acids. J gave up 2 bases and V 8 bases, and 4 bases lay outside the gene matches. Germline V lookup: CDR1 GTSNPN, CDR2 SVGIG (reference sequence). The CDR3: CAGTSGVTDTQYF. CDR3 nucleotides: TGTGCCGGAACTAGCGGGGTCACAGATACGCAGTATTTT.

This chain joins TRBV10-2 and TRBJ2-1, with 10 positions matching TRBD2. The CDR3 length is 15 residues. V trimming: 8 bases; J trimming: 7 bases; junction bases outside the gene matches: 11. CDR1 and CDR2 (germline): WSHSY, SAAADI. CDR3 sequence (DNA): TGCGCCAGCGGCGATTTAGCGGGAGGATGGAATGAGCAGTTCTTC. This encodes CASGDLAGGWNEQFF.

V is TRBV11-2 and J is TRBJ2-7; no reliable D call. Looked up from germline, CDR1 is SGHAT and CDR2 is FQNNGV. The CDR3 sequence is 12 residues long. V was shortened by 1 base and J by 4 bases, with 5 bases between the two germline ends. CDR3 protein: CASSLALYEQYF. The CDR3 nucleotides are TGTGCCAGCAGCTTAGCACTTTACGAGCAGTACTTC.

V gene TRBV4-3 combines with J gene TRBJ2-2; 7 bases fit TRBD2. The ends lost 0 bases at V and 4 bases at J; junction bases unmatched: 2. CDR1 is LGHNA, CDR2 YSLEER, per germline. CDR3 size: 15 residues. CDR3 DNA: TGCGCCAGCAGCCAAGATCCTAGCGGCACCGGGGAGCTGTTTTTT. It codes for CASSQDPSGTGELFF.

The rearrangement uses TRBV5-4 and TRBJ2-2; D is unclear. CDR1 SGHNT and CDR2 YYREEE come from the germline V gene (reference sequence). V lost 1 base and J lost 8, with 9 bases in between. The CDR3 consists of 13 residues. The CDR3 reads CASSLHPGGELFF. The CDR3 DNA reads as TGTGCCAGCAGCTTGCATCCCGGGGGGGAGCTGTTTTTT.

CDR3 amino acids: CASSAQGFGYTF. CDR3 nucleotide sequence: TGTGCCAGCAGCGCACAGGGTTTTGGCTACACCTTC. The rearrangement joins TRBV11-2 to TRBJ1-2; a possible D gene is TRBD1 (6 bases). This CDR3 contains 12 residues. CDR1 is SGHAT and CDR2 is FQNNGV in the germline V gene. Trimming shortened V by 5 bases and J by 7 bases, and 11 bases separated the two germline ends.

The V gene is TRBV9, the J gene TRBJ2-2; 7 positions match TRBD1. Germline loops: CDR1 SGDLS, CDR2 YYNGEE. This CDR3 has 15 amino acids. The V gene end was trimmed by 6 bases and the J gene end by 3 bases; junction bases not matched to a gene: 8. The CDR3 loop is CASNLGQAYTGELFF. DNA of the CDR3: TGTGCCAGCAACCTAGGACAGGCTTACACCGGGGAGCTGTTTTTT.

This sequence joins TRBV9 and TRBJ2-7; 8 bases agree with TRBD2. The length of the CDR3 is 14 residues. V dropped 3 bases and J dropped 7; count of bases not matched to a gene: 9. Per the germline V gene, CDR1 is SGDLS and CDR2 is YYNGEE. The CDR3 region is CASSDGGAVGEQYF. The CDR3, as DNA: TGTGCCAGCAGCGACGGGGGGGCCGTGGGGGAGCAGTACTTC.

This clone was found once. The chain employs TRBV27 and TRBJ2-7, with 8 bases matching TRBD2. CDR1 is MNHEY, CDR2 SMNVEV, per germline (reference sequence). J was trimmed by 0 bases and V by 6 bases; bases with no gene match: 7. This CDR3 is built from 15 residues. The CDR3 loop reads CASSISSGRSYEQYF. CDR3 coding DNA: TGTGCCAGCAGCATCTCTAGCGGGCGCTCCTACGAGCAGTACTTC.

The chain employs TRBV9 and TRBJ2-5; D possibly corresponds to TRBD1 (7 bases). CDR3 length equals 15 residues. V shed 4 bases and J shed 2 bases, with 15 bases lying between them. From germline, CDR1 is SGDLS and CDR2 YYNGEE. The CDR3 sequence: CASSSSGGWQETQYF. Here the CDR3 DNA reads TGTGCCAGCAGCTCTTCAGGGGGGTGGCAAGAGACCCAGTACTTC.

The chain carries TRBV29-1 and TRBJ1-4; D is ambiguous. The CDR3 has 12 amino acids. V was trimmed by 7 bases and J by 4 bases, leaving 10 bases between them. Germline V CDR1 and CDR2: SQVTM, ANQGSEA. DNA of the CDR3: TGCAGCGCTCTAGAAGTTAATGAAAAACTGTTTTTT. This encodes CSALEVNEKLFF.

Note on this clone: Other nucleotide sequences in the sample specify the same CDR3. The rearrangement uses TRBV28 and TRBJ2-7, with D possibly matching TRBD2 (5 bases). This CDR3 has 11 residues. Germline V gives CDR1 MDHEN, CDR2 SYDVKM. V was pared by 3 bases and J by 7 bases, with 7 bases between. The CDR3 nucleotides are TGTGCCAGCAGTTTGAGAGGGGAGCAGTACTTC. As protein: CASSLRGEQYF.